The present T cell receptor beta chain was sequenced within a study of cytomegalovirus exposure and HLA in healthy donors. The wider study: About 84% of 350 to 400 genotyped donors fell in the Caucasian-associated ancestry cluster. Study observations and caveats: In all likelihood, a cluster of highly shared sequence variants was a sequencing artifact.

PCR primers comprised 60 Vbeta and 13 Jbeta primers. Produced via immunoSEQ multiplex PCR; TCRdb's table is partial and in-frame only. The sample holds about 130,000 clones, over 60% seen once. The CDR3 sequence is 14 residues long. V was cut by 3 bases and J by 6 bases, with 11 bases left in between. Germline CDR1 is LNHDA and CDR2 is SQIVND (reference sequence). A note on this clone: Its cognate antigen is unknown. Other DNA sequences from this sample encode an identical CDR3 as well.

V and J are TRBV19 and TRBJ1-4; possibly TRBD1 for D (5 bases). Material for sequencing was PBMCs. The receptor's source is a man between 50 and 59 years old in good health and CMV-seronegative. CDR3 DNA sequence: TGTGCCAGTAGTATCCAGGGAGGTGATGAAAAACTGTTTTTT. Translating gives CASSIQGGDEKLFF. The complete variable domain, with remaining parts taken from reference TRBV19 and TRBJ1-4, reads DGGITQSPKYLFRKEGQNVTLSCEQNLNHDAMYWYRQDPGQGLRLIYYSQIVNDFQKGDIAEGYSVSREKKESFPLTVTSAQKNPTAFYLCASSIQGGDEKLFFGSGTQLSVL.